This TCR beta chain was captured by sequencing in a study of T cells in Graves' hyperthyroidism and ophthalmopathy. This clonotype has at least ten counts. Amplified TCR beta CDR3 regions came from RNA transcripts. The study used the HTBI primer set for a first-round RT-PCR of the TCR CDR3. TCRdb used MiXCR to reprocess the multiplex PCR reads, holding one entry per CDR3 protein. The table lists about 270,000 distinct CDR3 sequences, 25% to 30% of them singletons. Germline V gene lookup returns CDR1 MRHNA and CDR2 SNTAGT. The CDR3 is 17 residues long. The trim removed 6 bases at V and 1 base at J, leaving 11 bases unmatched.

The chain links TRBV6-4 to TRBJ2-2, with 7 bases lining up with TRBD1. Specimen: blood. This receptor was identified in a man between 35 and 55 years old with Graves' hyperthyroidism that later progressed to Graves' ophthalmopathy. As DNA, the CDR3 is TGTGCCAGCAGGAGTTTGAGGCGACAGGGGAACACCGGGGAGCTGTTTTTT. Its protein is CASRSLRRQGNTGELFF.